This section outlines one TCR beta chain sequence together with its context. This sample is drawn from a study of blood T cell repertoires in COVID-19. Study-wide context: PBMCs, B-cell-depleted T cells, or T cells provided the cDNA or gDNA that made up the material.

The assay was immunoSEQ multiplex PCR, and TCRdb's table has in-frame clones only and misses some. The profile shows about 380,000 clones, more than 70% of them singletons. Trimming took 8 bases from V and 4 from J, leaving 15 bases between them. The CDR3 is 14 residues long. Germline V gene lookup returns CDR1 LNHDA and CDR2 SQIVND (reference sequence). Participant ages covered roughly 18 to 89 years across about 25 US areas. Cohort allocation depended upon clinical history that participants reported. The sample was PBMCs or T cells enriched from blood (not recorded which). The clonotype was recovered from a woman under 30 who had recovered from COVID-19. The chain couples TRBV19 to TRBJ2-1; a weak D match, TRBD2 (6 bases). CDR3: CASGDGGIYNEQFF. The CDR3 DNA reads as TGTGCCAGTGGTGATGGGGGGATATACAATGAGCAGTTCTTC.